The 32 T cell receptor beta chains below were found in one sample sequenced in a study of T cells in Graves' hyperthyroidism and ophthalmopathy. Amplified regions were TCR beta CDR3 sequences from RNA transcripts. TCR CDR3 regions were first amplified by RT-PCR with HTBI primers. TCRdb analysed the multiplex PCR reads with MiXCR anew, one entry per CDR3 protein. The sample has about 380,000 distinct CDR3 sequences; less than 20% are singletons. Input material: blood. Source of these receptors: a man between 18 and 35 years old with Graves' ophthalmopathy.

The rearrangement joins TRBV7-9 to TRBJ1-2; the match to TRBD1 covers 8 bases. Losses at the gene ends were 5 bases for V and 7 bases for J; bases not matched to a gene: 9. CDR1 is SEHNR, CDR2 FQNEAQ, per germline (reference sequence). The CDR3 consists of 14 residues. CDR3 residues: CASSPNQGAVGYTF. The CDR3 coding sequence is TGTGCCAGCAGCCCGAACCAGGGGGCAGTTGGCTACACCTTC.

This clonotype came up many times. The chain carries TRBV6-1 and TRBJ1-1; no clear D. V lost 2 bases and J 1 base, leaving 11 bases between the germline ends. Germline-derived CDR1 and CDR2 are MNHNS and SASEGT. This CDR3 comprises 15 residues. CDR3 region: CASSESVHRNTEAFF. CDR3 DNA: TGTGCCAGCAGTGAATCGGTCCACAGGAACACTGAAGCTTTCTTT.

A word on this clonotype: A single base is all that separates this from a far larger clone, so a read error is likely. This chain uses TRBV11-2 with TRBJ2-5; 7 bases map to TRBD2. With 4 bases clipped from V and 6 bases from J, the junction kept 5 bases outside the gene matches. The CDR3 is made up of 13 amino acids. CDR1 and CDR2 (germline): SGHAT, FQNNGV. The CDR3, as DNA: TGTGCCAGCAGCTCGGGACTACAAAAGACCCAGTACTTC. This codes for CASSSGLQKTQYF. The full variable domain, in which reference TRBV11-2 and TRBJ2-5 provide the parts outside the CDR3, is EAGVAQSPRYKIIEKRQSVAFWCNPISGHATLYWYQQILGQGPKLLIQFQNNGVVDDSQLPKDRFSAERLKGVDSTLKIQPAKLEDSAVYLCASSSGLQKTQYFGPGTRLLVL.

V and J are TRBV9 and TRBJ2-7, with TRBD2 as a possible D gene (6 bases). This CDR3 spans 15 amino acids. CDR1 is SGDLS and CDR2 is YYNGEE in the germline V gene. Trimming pared 4 bases from V and 7 bases from J, leaving 21 bases between. This chain's CDR3 is CASSFGGGTEGEQYF. In nucleotides, the CDR3 is TGTGCCAGCAGCTTCGGTGGGGGGACGGAGGGAGAGCAGTACTTC.

This clonotype was found many times. This chain joins TRBV6-1 and TRBJ1-1; 9 bases fit TRBD1. The CDR3 has 13 amino acids. J gave up 4 bases and V 10 bases, and 7 bases lay outside the gene matches. CDR1 is MNHNS, CDR2 SASEGT, per germline. This chain's CDR3 is CATSGQGGTEAFF. In DNA form, the CDR3 reads TGTGCCACTTCGGGACAGGGCGGCACTGAAGCTTTCTTT.

This clonotype came up a few times. V and J are TRBV29-1 and TRBJ2-3, with no clear D. CDR3 length: 13 amino acids. CDR1 is SQVTM and CDR2 is ANQGSEA in the germline V gene. The V and J ends lost 4 bases and 0 bases respectively, with 8 bases between them. CDR3 DNA sequence: TGCAGCGTTGTTGCTGCAAGCACAGATACGCAGTATTTT. Translated, it gives CSVVAASTDTQYF.

This clonotype was detected only a few times. The genes are TRBV4-1 and TRBJ1-1, with D possibly TRBD1 on 5 matching bases. The germline V gene encodes CDR1 MGHRA and CDR2 YSYEKL. The CDR3 is 17 amino acids. The V and J ends lost 0 bases and 6 bases respectively, with 20 bases between them. CDR3 in amino acids: CASSQERRGRGFPEAFF. The CDR3 DNA reads TGCGCCAGCAGCCAAGAACGCCGGGGACGTGGTTTTCCTGAAGCTTTCTTT.

This clonotype was counted ten times or more. The CDR3 DNA reads as TGTGCCATTCCCCGAAACAGGGGTTACATGAACACTGAAGCTTTCTTT. Protein sequence: CAIPRNRGYMNTEAFF. The rearrangement joins TRBV7-2 to TRBJ1-1; 7 bases map to TRBD1. Germline V gene sequence: CDR1 SGHTA, CDR2 FQGNSA. The CDR3 sequence is 16 residues long. The V and J ends lost 10 bases and 0 bases, in that order; junction bases with no gene match: 14.

This clonotype was found a few times. The rearrangement links TRBV12-3 or TRBV12-4 to TRBJ1-4; 7 nucleotides agree with TRBD1. There are 14 residues in the CDR3. J was trimmed by 6 bases and V by 8 bases; bases with no gene match: 9. As DNA, the CDR3 is TGTGCCAGCGGCCTAGGGGGCTTCTATGAAAAACTGTTTTTT. Translating gives CASGLGGFYEKLFF.

This clonotype was seen ten or more times. CDR3 protein: CADHTPGGSGGWEQFF. DNA of the CDR3: TGTGCCGATCACACCCCGGGGGGTAGCGGGGGCTGGGAGCAGTTCTTC. The chain recombines TRBV2 with TRBJ2-1, with 9 bases matching TRBD2. Trimming cost V 11 bases and J 10 bases; bases outside gene matches: 21. Germline loops: CDR1 SNHLY, CDR2 FYNNEI. CDR3 length equals 16 residues.

The rearrangement joins TRBV28 to TRBJ2-5, with a possible D match to TRBD2 (6 bases). The CDR3 has 13 amino acids. Germline V lookup: CDR1 MDHEN, CDR2 SYDVKM. Between the trimmed V and J ends, which lost 3 bases and 5 bases, there was a span of 10 bases. In DNA form, the CDR3 reads TGTGCCAGCAGTTTCGGGGGAACGGAGACCCAGTACTTC. Amino acids: CASSFGGTETQYF.

The genes are TRBV20-1 and TRBJ1-1; TRBD1 is a possible D gene (5 bases). Between the trimmed V and J ends, which lost 3 bases and 4 bases, there was a span of 12 bases. CDR1 and CDR2 (germline): DFQATT, SNEGSKA (reference sequence). CDR3 length equals 13 residues. The CDR3 region has the DNA TGCAGTGCTAGCCTACGGGGGTCCACTGAAGCTTTCTTT. Residues: CSASLRGSTEAFF.

This clonotype was detected ten times or more. The chain employs TRBV5-5 and TRBJ1-1; 9 nucleotides line up with TRBD1. The CDR3 is 13 amino acids. Per germline, CDR1 SGHKS and CDR2 YYEKEE (reference sequence). Trimming removed 5 bases from V and 7 bases from J; junction bases left unmatched: 6. DNA for the CDR3: TGTGCCAGCAGGTGGACAGGGGACCTTGAAGCTTTCTTT. This translates into CASRWTGDLEAFF.

Regarding this clonotype: One junction end does not reproduce the germline sequence, and a read error may be involved. The rearrangement links TRBV5-1 to TRBJ2-7; perhaps D is TRBD1 or TRBD2 (7 bases each). The CDR3 is made up of 14 amino acids. CDR1 is SGHRS, CDR2 YFSETQ, per germline. Written as DNA, the CDR3 is TGTGCCAGCAGGGGGGGGGGGGGTGCCTACGAGCAGTACTTC. Protein: CASRGGGGAYEQYF.

This clonotype appeared a few times. V and J are TRBV24-1 and TRBJ1-5, with TRBD1 matching 12 bases. The CDR3 covers 19 residues. With 4 bases clipped from V and 2 bases from J, the junction kept 11 bases outside the gene matches. Germline-derived CDR1 and CDR2 are KGHDR and SFDVKD. The CDR3 region is CATSDGPGQGAGGNQPQHF. CDR3 bases: TGTGCCACCAGTGACGGACCGGGACAGGGGGCGGGGGGCAATCAGCCCCAGCATTTT.

This chain links TRBV19 with TRBJ2-4; 8 bases are a match to TRBD2. This CDR3 comprises 16 residues. J lost 0 bases, V lost 7 bases, and 8 bases had no gene match. The germline V gene has CDR1 LNHDA and CDR2 SQIVND (reference sequence). CDR3 sequence: CASTPFAGGAKNIQYF. The DNA of the CDR3 is TGTGCCAGTACCCCTTTTGCGGGGGGAGCCAAAAACATTCAGTACTTC. The entire variable domain, with the rest obtained from reference TRBV19 and TRBJ2-4, is as follows: DGGITQSPKYLFRKEGQNVTLSCEQNLNHDAMYWYRQDPGQGLRLIYYSQIVNDFQKGDIAEGYSVSREKKESFPLTVTSAQKNPTAFYLCASTPFAGGAKNIQYFGAGTRLSVL.

This clonotype was observed many times. The CDR3 is CAISASGENTDTQYF. CDR3 coding DNA: TGTGCCATCAGTGCTAGCGGGGAGAACACAGATACGCAGTATTTT. This chain links TRBV10-3 with TRBJ2-3; 9 positions match TRBD2. The J segment lost 2 bases and the V segment lost 4 bases, leaving 4 bases of the junction unmatched. Germline CDR1 is ENHRY and CDR2 is SYGVKD. The CDR3 contains 15 residues.

This clonotype has more than one count but fewer than ten. This chain joins TRBV27 and TRBJ2-7; D may be TRBD1 or TRBD2 (5 bases each). Germline CDR1 reads MNHEY; CDR2 reads SMNVEV (reference sequence). Deletions cut 6 bases from V and 2 bases from J, with 14 bases between. This CDR3 comprises 14 residues. The CDR3 DNA reads as TGTGCCAGCAGCTCCCTCCGGGACGCCTACGAGCAGTACTTC. Residues: CASSSLRDAYEQYF.

This clonotype was seen once. V and J are TRBV27 and TRBJ2-4; no clear D gene. There are 11 residues in the CDR3. Germline values: CDR1 MNHEY, CDR2 SMNVEV (reference sequence). V lost 2 bases and J lost 7, with 3 bases in between. The CDR3 sequence: CASSLGNIQYF. CDR3 DNA: TGTGCCAGCAGTTTAGGGAACATTCAGTACTTC.

This clonotype came up many times. The chain carries TRBV5-1 and TRBJ1-1; maybe TRBD1 (6 bases). CDR3 size: 14 residues. The germline gives CDR1 SGHRS, CDR2 YFSETQ. V lost 4 bases and J 1 base, leaving 11 bases between the germline ends. CDR3 sequence: CASSSGQPNTEAFF. The CDR3 DNA sequence: TGCGCCAGCAGCAGTGGACAGCCGAACACTGAAGCTTTCTTT.

This clonotype came up a few times. The rearrangement uses TRBV6-1 and TRBJ2-1, with D maybe TRBD1 (6 bases). In germline, CDR1 is MNHNS, CDR2 SASEGT. V was clipped by 10 bases and J by 12 bases, with 10 bases between them. This CDR3 has 9 amino acids. CDR3 protein: CATQGTQFF. The CDR3 DNA reads TGTGCCACTCAGGGGACGCAGTTCTTC.

The table lists this clonotype with a few counts. This chain links TRBV6-1 with TRBJ2-7; D not certain. The ends were cut back, 8 bases at V and 2 bases at J, with 13 bases in the middle. CDR3 length: 13 residues. Germline lookup yields CDR1 MNHNS and CDR2 SASEGT. CDR3 sequence (DNA): TGTGCCAGCTTAGGTCCCGCCGCCTACGAGCAGTACTTC. It encodes CASLGPAAYEQYF.

This sequence joins TRBV7-9 and TRBJ1-2; D uncertain. V lost 1 base to trimming and J lost 4 bases, with 10 bases between them. Germline V gene data show CDR1 as SEHNR and CDR2 as FQNEAQ (reference sequence). The CDR3 sequence is 14 residues long. The CDR3 DNA reads as TGTGCCAGCAGCTTAGATCGGGGAAGCTATGGCTACACCTTC. Its protein is CASSLDRGSYGYTF.

This clonotype was detected many times. The gene calls are TRBV7-9 and TRBJ2-1; D gene ambiguous. The CDR3 loop spans 13 amino acids. Trimming stripped 4 bases from V and 4 bases from J, with 8 bases between. The germline V gene has CDR1 SEHNR and CDR2 FQNEAQ (reference sequence). The CDR3 DNA sequence: TGTGCCAGCAGCTCACTATCGTACAATGAGCAGTTCTTC. Its translation is CASSSLSYNEQFF.

This clonotype came up many times. The chain carries TRBV25-1 and TRBJ1-2; no definite D call. The CDR3 runs to 18 residues. Germline values: CDR1 MGHDK, CDR2 SYGVNS. Trimming shortened V by 4 bases and J by 4 bases, and 25 bases separated the two germline ends. The CDR3 reads CASSGLRVELVLGYGYTF. CDR3 bases: TGTGCCAGCAGTGGACTTAGGGTGGAACTGGTACTGGGCTATGGCTACACCTTC.

A few counts support this clonotype. This chain uses TRBV4-1 with TRBJ2-1; 10 bases agree with TRBD2. The J segment lost 4 bases and the V segment lost 3 bases, leaving 6 bases of the junction unmatched. The CDR3 is 16 amino acids. The germline CDR1 and CDR2 sequences are MGHRA and YSYEKL. CDR3 nucleotides: TGCGCCAGCAGCCAGACCGGACTAGCGGCTTACAATGAGCAGTTCTTC. It is translated as CASSQTGLAAYNEQFF.

The genes are TRBV2 and TRBJ2-1; perhaps TRBD1 as D (5 bases). The CDR3 length is 11 residues. CDR1 SNHLY and CDR2 FYNNEI come from the germline V gene. Trimming removed 5 bases from V and 9 bases from J, with 8 bases in between. CDR3 protein: CASSFQGEQFF. As DNA, the CDR3 is TGTGCCAGCAGTTTTCAGGGTGAGCAGTTCTTC.

The table lists this clonotype with many counts. This chain joins TRBV27 and TRBJ1-2; D uncertain. CDR1 is MNHEY and CDR2 is SMNVEV in the germline V gene (reference sequence). Trimming left V 5 bases short and J 4 bases short, with 14 bases between. CDR3 length equals 14 residues. CDR3 bases: TGTGCCAGCAGTCATGCGCGTGACGGCTATGGCTACACCTTC. Translated: CASSHARDGYGYTF.

In this sample, this clonotype turned up a few times. Since a much larger clone is just one base distant, this may be a read error. The V gene is TRBV6-2 or TRBV6-3, the J gene TRBJ1-1, with D unresolved. The CDR3 length is 13 residues. CDR1 MNHEY and CDR2 SVGEGT come from the germline V gene. V shed 6 bases and J shed 1 base, with 9 bases lying between them. CDR3 coding DNA: TGTGCCAGCAGCACCGGGTGGAACACTGAAGCTTTCTTT. This encodes CASSTGWNTEAFF.

This clonotype appeared a few times. The gene calls are TRBV27 and TRBJ1-6; perhaps TRBD1 as D (5 bases). Germline V gene sequence: CDR1 MNHEY, CDR2 SMNVEV (reference sequence). V shed 6 bases and J shed 6 bases, with 15 bases lying between them. This CDR3 is built from 15 residues. CDR3 bases: TGTGCCAGCAGCATCTTCCAGGGCGGTAATTCACCCCTCCACTTT. This gives the protein CASSIFQGGNSPLHF.

A few counts support this clonotype. The chain uses TRBV9 and TRBJ1-3; D gene ambiguous. This CDR3 contains 15 residues. V was clipped by 0 bases and J by 2 bases, with 9 bases between them. In germline, CDR1 is SGDLS, CDR2 YYNGEE. The DNA of the CDR3 is TGTGCCAGCAGCGTAGGGTCGGGGACTGGAAACACCATATATTTT. This translates into CASSVGSGTGNTIYF. Full variable domain (missing parts from reference TRBV9 and TRBJ1-3): DSGVTQTPKHLITATGQRVTLRCSPRSGDLSVYWYQQSLDQGLQFLIQYYNGEERAKGNILERFSAQQFPDLHSELNLSSLELGDSALYFCASSVGSGTGNTIYFGEGSWLTVV.

Many counts were recorded for this clonotype. The rearrangement links TRBV18 to TRBJ1-6, with D possibly TRBD1 on 5 matching bases. Germline assignment: CDR1 KGHSH and CDR2 LQKENI. The CDR3 covers 15 residues. The V end lost 3 bases, the J end lost 6 bases, and 12 bases lay between the germline ends. The chain's CDR3 is CASSPVGGANSPLHF. The CDR3 coding sequence is TGTGCCAGCTCACCCGTCGGGGGAGCTAATTCACCCCTCCACTTT.